Listed here are 24 T cell receptor beta chains from one sample, sequenced in a study of CD8 T cells in Susac syndrome. The RNA input was roughly 0.45 to 1 ug, and it was reverse transcribed with random hexamers. TCRdb reanalysed the immunoSEQ multiplex PCR reads using MiXCR and keeps one entry per CDR3 protein. The sample yields about 150,000 distinct CDR3 sequences, approximately 96% seen once. Sequencing used CD4+ T cells from PBMCs. These receptors were obtained from a human donor with Susac syndrome.

The chain recombines TRBV7-3 with TRBJ2-7; 8 nucleotides line up with TRBD1. Germline V lookup: CDR1 SGHTA, CDR2 FQGTGA. V lost 2 bases and J lost 3; bases outside the gene matches: 6. The CDR3 is made up of 15 amino acids. CDR3 bases: TGTGCCAGCAGCTTACATCAGGGGGCGGGCTACGAGCAGTACTTC. It translates to CASSLHQGAGYEQYF.

The V and J genes are TRBV29-1 and TRBJ2-7; D gene uncertain. This CDR3 has 11 residues. In germline, CDR1 is SQVTM, CDR2 ANQGSEA. Trimming left V 6 bases short and J 4 bases short, with 10 bases between. This chain's CDR3 is CSVSDGYEQYF. CDR3 nucleotides: TGCAGCGTCAGTGACGGGTACGAGCAGTACTTC.

The chain carries TRBV20-1 and TRBJ2-7; weak D call: TRBD1 (6 bases). With 4 bases removed from V and 7 bases from J, the gap between germline ends came to 17 bases. CDR1 and CDR2 (germline): DFQATT, SNEGSKA (reference sequence). The CDR3 loop spans 13 amino acids. CDR3 nucleotides: TGCAGTGCTAATCAGGGGCCGGCTGGTGAGCAGTACTTC. Encoded protein: CSANQGPAGEQYF.

V gene TRBV20-1 combines with J gene TRBJ1-2, with 8 nucleotides matching TRBD1. This CDR3 contains 14 residues. V lost 6 bases, J lost 5 bases, and 11 bases stayed unmatched. Germline CDR1 reads DFQATT; CDR2 reads SNEGSKA (reference sequence). The CDR3 region is CSARPHRGEYGYTF. The CDR3 DNA reads as TGCAGTGCCCGGCCCCACAGGGGGGAATATGGCTACACCTTC.

The rearrangement joins TRBV20-1 to TRBJ2-3, with D perhaps assigned TRBD1 or TRBD2 (5 bases each). Germline loops: CDR1 DFQATT, CDR2 SNEGSKA (reference sequence). V was shortened by 6 bases and J by 0 bases, with 13 bases between the two germline ends. The CDR3 length is 14 residues. CDR3 region: CSAPNGGSTDTQYF. The CDR3 DNA follows: TGCAGTGCGCCGAATGGGGGAAGCACAGATACGCAGTATTTT.

V gene TRBV9 combines with J gene TRBJ2-2, with TRBD2 matching over 9 bases. Germline V gives CDR1 SGDLS, CDR2 YYNGEE. CDR3 length equals 16 residues. V dropped 3 bases and J dropped 2; count of bases not matched to a gene: 5. The CDR3 loop reads CASSELAGANTGELFF. Written as DNA, the CDR3 is TGTGCCAGCAGCGAATTAGCGGGGGCCAACACCGGGGAGCTGTTTTTT.

In its sample, this clonotype was seen once. The chain carries TRBV20-1 and TRBJ1-6; D is ambiguous. The CDR3 runs to 14 residues. The ends were cut back, 5 bases at V and 2 bases at J, with 10 bases in the middle. Germline V gene sequence: CDR1 DFQATT, CDR2 SNEGSKA (reference sequence). CDR3 coding DNA: TGCAGTGCTGTGGAAAACACCTATAATTCACCCCTCCACTTT. Amino acids: CSAVENTYNSPLHF.

The rearrangement uses TRBV14 and TRBJ2-1, with no clear D. The germline V gene encodes CDR1 SGHDN and CDR2 FVKESK. V lost 1 base, J lost 6 bases, and 7 bases lay in between. The CDR3 length is 13 residues. The CDR3 spells CASSQGLINEQFF. In nucleotides, the CDR3 is TGTGCCAGCAGCCAAGGATTGATCAATGAGCAGTTCTTC.

This rearrangement joins TRBV20-1 to TRBJ2-7, with 11 bases that match TRBD1. Unmatched junction bases numbered 7, after V lost 6 bases and J lost 3 bases. This CDR3 has 14 amino acids. The germline CDR1 and CDR2 sequences are DFQATT and SNEGSKA (reference sequence). The CDR3 DNA reads as TGCAGTGCGGATCAGGGACAGGGGGTCTACGAGCAGTACTTC. Translation gives CSADQGQGVYEQYF.

The CDR3 sequence is CASSFDREFYEQYF. Here the CDR3 DNA reads TGTGCCAGCAGCTTCGACAGGGAGTTCTACGAGCAGTACTTC. V and J are TRBV5-5 and TRBJ2-7; TRBD1 matches at 7 bases. CDR1 and CDR2 from the germline V gene are SGHKS and YYEKEE (reference sequence). After removal of 2 bases from V and 3 bases from J, the junction contained 5 bases not matched to a gene. The CDR3 is 14 residues long.

The V call is TRBV5-1, the J call TRBJ2-1, with 10 bases identical to TRBD2. The V segment lost 0 bases and the J segment 9 bases; nucleotides outside the gene matches: 6. CDR1 is SGHRS and CDR2 is YFSETQ in the germline V gene. CDR3 size: 15 residues. The CDR3 nucleotides are TGCGCCAGCAGCTTGGGTGGGACTAGCGACCTTGAGCAGTTCTTC. This sequence encodes CASSLGGTSDLEQFF.

CDR3: CASSQGLLGTEAFF. CDR3 DNA sequence: TGTGCCAGCAGCCAAGGCCTCCTGGGCACTGAAGCTTTCTTT. The chain uses TRBV3-1 and TRBJ1-1; D is unclear. There are 14 residues in the CDR3. Trimming cost V 1 base and J 4 bases, with 10 bases left between them. The germline V gene has CDR1 LGHDT and CDR2 YNNKEL (reference sequence). Complete variable domain (other parts from reference TRBV3-1 and TRBJ1-1): DTAVSQTPKYLVTQMGNDKSIKCEQNLGHDTMYWYKQDSKKFLKIMFSYNNKELIINETVPNRFSPKSPDKAHLNLHINSLELGDSAVYFCASSQGLLGTEAFFGQGTRLTVV.

The chain employs TRBV28 and TRBJ1-5, with D possibly matching TRBD1 (6 bases). With 1 base removed from V and 6 bases from J, the gap between germline ends came to 13 bases. The length of the CDR3 is 15 residues. The germline V gene encodes CDR1 MDHEN and CDR2 SYDVKM. The CDR3 loop reads CASSLFSTGGQPQHF. DNA of the CDR3: TGTGCCAGCAGTTTATTTTCGACAGGCGGTCAGCCCCAGCATTTT.

The gene calls are TRBV6-1 and TRBJ1-2; weak D call: TRBD1 (5 bases). V lost 5 bases and J lost 5, with 21 bases in between. Germline-derived CDR1 and CDR2 are MNHNS and SASEGT. The CDR3 runs 16 residues. The chain's CDR3 is CASSKPLMGGGYGYTF. The CDR3 DNA follows: TGTGCCAGCAGTAAGCCCCTGATGGGGGGGGGTTATGGCTACACCTTC.

CDR3 residues: CASSLSGTNTGPQHF. CDR3 DNA: TGTGCCAGCAGCTTGTCCGGGACAAATACGGGCCCCCAGCATTTT. V gene TRBV5-6 combines with J gene TRBJ1-5; TRBD1 is a possible D gene (6 bases). In germline, CDR1 is SGHDT, CDR2 YYEEEE. This CDR3 contains 15 residues. Between the trimmed V and J ends, which lost 1 base and 10 bases, there was a span of 18 bases.

This clonotype was picked up a small number of times. V usage is TRBV28 and J usage is TRBJ2-5; D may be TRBD2 (6 bases). Germline CDR1 and CDR2: MDHEN and SYDVKM. The CDR3 loop spans 12 amino acids. V was pared by 5 bases and J by 5 bases, with 9 bases between. In DNA, the CDR3 is TGTGCCAGCAGTCCAGGGAGGGAGACCCAGTACTTC. It is translated as CASSPGRETQYF.

The rearrangement links TRBV3-1 to TRBJ2-2, with 8 nucleotides matching TRBD1. CDR1 and CDR2 from the germline V gene are LGHDT and YNNKEL (reference sequence). V was pared by 4 bases and J by 4 bases, with 5 bases of the junction left unmatched. The CDR3 contains 15 residues. The CDR3 sequence: CASSPRQGITGELFF. CDR3 bases: TGTGCCAGCAGCCCAAGACAGGGGATCACCGGGGAGCTGTTTTTT.

The chain couples TRBV6-2 or TRBV6-3 to TRBJ2-5; 11 bases agree with TRBD2. With V trimmed by 7 bases and J by 3 bases, 1 base remained unmatched. Germline-derived CDR1 and CDR2 are MNHEY and SVGEGT. The length of the CDR3 is 13 residues. The DNA of the CDR3 is TGTGCCAGCAAGACTAGCGGGAAAGAGACCCAGTACTTC. Residues: CASKTSGKETQYF.

The chain joins TRBV4-1 to TRBJ1-3; D is uncertain. CDR3 length: 15 residues. Trimming took off 5 bases at V and 4 bases at J, with 15 bases between the two ends. Per germline, CDR1 MGHRA and CDR2 YSYEKL. The CDR3 DNA reads as TGCGCCAGCAGCTCCCCATCGACGACCGGAAACACCATATATTTT. Translation: CASSSPSTTGNTIYF.

This chain connects TRBV28 to TRBJ2-7; D assignment may be TRBD1 or TRBD2 (5 bases each). This CDR3 region has 15 residues. V was trimmed by 5 bases and J by 3 bases, leaving 17 bases between them. CDR1 and CDR2 from the germline V gene are MDHEN and SYDVKM. CDR3 in amino acids: CASSPREGIVYEQYF. CDR3 coding DNA: TGTGCCAGCAGTCCCCGTGAGGGGATAGTCTACGAGCAGTACTTC.

This clonotype was observed a single time. The chain has TRBV20-1 and TRBJ2-1; 10 nucleotides line up with TRBD2. From germline, CDR1 is DFQATT and CDR2 SNEGSKA (reference sequence). CDR3 length: 15 residues. The ends lost 6 bases at V and 7 bases at J; junction bases unmatched: 12. CDR3 DNA: TGCAGTGCACCATTTTGGGGACTAGCGAAAAATGAGCAGTTCTTC. Amino acids: CSAPFWGLAKNEQFF.

The CDR3 bases are TGTGCCACCAGTGACGCCGGGGTTTCCCATGAGCAGTTCTTC. Its protein product is CATSDAGVSHEQFF. The rearrangement links TRBV24-1 to TRBJ2-1; a weak D match, TRBD2 (5 bases). The CDR3 totals 14 residues. V was clipped by 4 bases and J by 8 bases, with 14 bases between them. Germline CDR1 is KGHDR and CDR2 is SFDVKD.

This clonotype has only one observation. The rearrangement links TRBV18 to TRBJ1-1; no clear D gene. Germline CDR1 reads KGHSH; CDR2 reads LQKENI. This CDR3 spans 12 amino acids. Trimming took off 3 bases at V and 7 bases at J, with 9 bases between the two ends. CDR3 residues: CASSPTRDEAFF. In DNA, the CDR3 is TGTGCCAGCTCACCGACCCGGGATGAAGCTTTCTTT.

As to this clonotype: Germline is not matched at one junction end, which may reflect a read error. This sequence joins TRBV28 and TRBJ2-3, with 8 bases that match TRBD2. The germline CDR1 and CDR2 sequences are MDHEN and SYDVKM. This CDR3 region has 18 residues. Here the CDR3 DNA reads TGTGCCAGCAGCTTATCCCCGGGACTAGGGGGAATGGCAGATACGCAGTATTTT. It encodes CASSLSPGLGGMADTQYF.